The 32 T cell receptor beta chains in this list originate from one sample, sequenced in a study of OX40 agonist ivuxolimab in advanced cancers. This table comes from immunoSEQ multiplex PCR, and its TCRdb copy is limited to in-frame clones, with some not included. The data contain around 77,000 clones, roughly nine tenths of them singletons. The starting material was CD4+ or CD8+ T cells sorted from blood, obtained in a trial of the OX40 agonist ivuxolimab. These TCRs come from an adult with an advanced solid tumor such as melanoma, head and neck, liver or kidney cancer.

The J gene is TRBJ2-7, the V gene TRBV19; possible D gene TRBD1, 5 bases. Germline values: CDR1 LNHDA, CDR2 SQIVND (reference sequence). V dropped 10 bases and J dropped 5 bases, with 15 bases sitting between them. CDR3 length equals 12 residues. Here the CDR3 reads CATKTALDEQYF. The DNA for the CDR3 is TGTGCCACAAAGACAGCGCTGGACGAGCAGTACTTC. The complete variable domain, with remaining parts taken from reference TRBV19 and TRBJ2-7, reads DGGITQSPKYLFRKEGQNVTLSCEQNLNHDAMYWYRQDPGQGLRLIYYSQIVNDFQKGDIAEGYSVSREKKESFPLTVTSAQKNPTAFYLCATKTALDEQYFGPGTRLTVT.

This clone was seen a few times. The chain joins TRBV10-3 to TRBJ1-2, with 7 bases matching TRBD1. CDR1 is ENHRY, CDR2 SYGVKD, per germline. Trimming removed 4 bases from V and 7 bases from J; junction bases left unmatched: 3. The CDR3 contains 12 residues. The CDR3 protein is CAISATGSGYTF. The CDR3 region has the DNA TGTGCCATCAGTGCGACAGGGTCTGGCTACACCTTC.

CDR3 in DNA: TGTGCCAGCAGCTTAGCGTCCGTTGAAAAACTGTTTTTT. Its translation is CASSLASVEKLFF. The V gene is TRBV7-9, the J gene TRBJ1-4; no reliable D call. Germline loops: CDR1 SEHNR, CDR2 FQNEAQ (reference sequence). This CDR3 has 13 amino acids. V lost 0 bases and J 7 bases, leaving 6 bases between the germline ends.

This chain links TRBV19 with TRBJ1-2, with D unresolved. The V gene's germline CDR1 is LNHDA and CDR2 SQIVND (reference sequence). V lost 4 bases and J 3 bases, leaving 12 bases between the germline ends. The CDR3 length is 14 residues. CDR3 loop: CASSTALGDYGYTF. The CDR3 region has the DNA TGTGCCAGTAGTACCGCTCTTGGAGACTATGGCTACACCTTC.

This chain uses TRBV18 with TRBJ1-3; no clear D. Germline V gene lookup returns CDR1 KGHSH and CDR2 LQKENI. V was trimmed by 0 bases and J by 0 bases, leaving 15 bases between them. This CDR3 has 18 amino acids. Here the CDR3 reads CASSPPDVSWSSGNTIYF. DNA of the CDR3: TGTGCCAGCTCACCACCGGATGTCAGTTGGTCCTCTGGAAACACCATATATTTT.

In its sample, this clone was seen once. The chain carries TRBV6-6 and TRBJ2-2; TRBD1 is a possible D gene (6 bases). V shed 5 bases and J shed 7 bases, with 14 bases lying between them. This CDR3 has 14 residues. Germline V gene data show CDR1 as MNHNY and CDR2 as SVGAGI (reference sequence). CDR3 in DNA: TGTGCCAGCAGTCCAAAGATACAGGGCGGGGAGCTGTTTTTT. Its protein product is CASSPKIQGGELFF.

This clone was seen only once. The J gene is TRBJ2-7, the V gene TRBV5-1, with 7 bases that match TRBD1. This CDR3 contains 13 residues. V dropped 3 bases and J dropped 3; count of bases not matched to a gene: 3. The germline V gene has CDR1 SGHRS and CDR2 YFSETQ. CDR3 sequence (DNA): TGCGCCAGCAGCTCGGGACAGTTCTACGAGCAGTACTTC. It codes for CASSSGQFYEQYF.

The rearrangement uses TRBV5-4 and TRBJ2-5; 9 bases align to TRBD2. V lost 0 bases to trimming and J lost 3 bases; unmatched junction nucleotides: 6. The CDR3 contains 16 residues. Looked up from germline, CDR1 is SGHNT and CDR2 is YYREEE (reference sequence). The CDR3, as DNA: TGTGCCAGCAGCTTGGGGGCGGGAGGGTTGGAAGAGACCCAGTACTTC. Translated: CASSLGAGGLEETQYF.

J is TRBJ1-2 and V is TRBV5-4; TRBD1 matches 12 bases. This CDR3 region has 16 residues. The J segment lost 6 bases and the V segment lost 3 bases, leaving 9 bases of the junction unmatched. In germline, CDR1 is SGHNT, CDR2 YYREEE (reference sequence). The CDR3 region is CASSSAGDRGLDGYTF. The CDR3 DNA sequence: TGTGCCAGCAGCTCCGCCGGGGACAGGGGGCTGGATGGCTACACCTTC.

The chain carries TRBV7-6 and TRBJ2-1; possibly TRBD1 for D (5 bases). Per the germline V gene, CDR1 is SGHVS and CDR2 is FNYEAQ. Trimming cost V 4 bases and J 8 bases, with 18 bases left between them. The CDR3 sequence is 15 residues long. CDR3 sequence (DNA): TGTGCCAGCAGCTCGCCGTCGGTTAGGGGTCATGAGCAGTTCTTC. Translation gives CASSSPSVRGHEQFF.

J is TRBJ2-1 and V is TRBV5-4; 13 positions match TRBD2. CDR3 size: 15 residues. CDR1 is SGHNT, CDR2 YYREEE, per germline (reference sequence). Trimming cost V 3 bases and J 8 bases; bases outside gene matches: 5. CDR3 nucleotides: TGTGCCAGCAGCTCTGGGACTAGCGGGACTGATGAGCAGTTCTTC. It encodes CASSSGTSGTDEQFF.

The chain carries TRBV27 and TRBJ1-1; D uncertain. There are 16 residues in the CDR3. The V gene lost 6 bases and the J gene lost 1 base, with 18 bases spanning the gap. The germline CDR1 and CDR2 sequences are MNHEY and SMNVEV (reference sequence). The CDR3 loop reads CASRPPAQDANTEAFF. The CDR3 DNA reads TGTGCCAGCAGACCCCCCGCCCAGGATGCGAACACTGAAGCTTTCTTT.

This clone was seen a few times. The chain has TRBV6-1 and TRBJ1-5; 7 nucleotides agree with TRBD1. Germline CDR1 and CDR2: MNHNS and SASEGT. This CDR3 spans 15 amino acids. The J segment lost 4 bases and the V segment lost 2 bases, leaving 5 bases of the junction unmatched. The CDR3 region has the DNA TGTGCCAGCAGTGAAATGGGACAGCAGAATCAGCCCCAGCATTTT. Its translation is CASSEMGQQNQPQHF.

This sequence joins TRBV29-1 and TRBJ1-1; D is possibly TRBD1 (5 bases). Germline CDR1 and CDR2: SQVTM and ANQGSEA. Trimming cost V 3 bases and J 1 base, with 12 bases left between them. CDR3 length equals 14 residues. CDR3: CSVDEGYGNTEAFF. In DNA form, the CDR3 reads TGCAGCGTTGATGAGGGGTACGGGAACACTGAAGCTTTCTTT.

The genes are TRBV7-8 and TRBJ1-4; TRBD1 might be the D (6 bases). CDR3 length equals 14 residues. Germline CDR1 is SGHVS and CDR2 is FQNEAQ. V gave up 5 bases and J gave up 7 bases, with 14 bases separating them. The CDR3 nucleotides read TGTGCCAGCAGCCCGCGACAGGTTTTTGAAAAACTGTTTTTT. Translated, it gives CASSPRQVFEKLFF.

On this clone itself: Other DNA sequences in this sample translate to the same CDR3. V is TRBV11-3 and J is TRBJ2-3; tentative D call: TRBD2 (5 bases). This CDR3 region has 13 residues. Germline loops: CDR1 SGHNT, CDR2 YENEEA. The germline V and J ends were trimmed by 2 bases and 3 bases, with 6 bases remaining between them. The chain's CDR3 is CASSLRGTDTQYF. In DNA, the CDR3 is TGTGCCAGCAGCTTACGGGGAACAGATACGCAGTATTTT. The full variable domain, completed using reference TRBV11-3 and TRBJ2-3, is EAGVVQSPRYKIIEKKQPVAFWCNPISGHNTLYWYLQNLGQGPELLIRYENEEAVDDSQLPKDRFSAERLKGVDSTLKIQPAELGDSAVYLCASSLRGTDTQYFGPGTRLTVL.

The CDR3 DNA follows: TGTGCCAGCAGTCCCAAGCGGGAGTTCCCTGAGCAGTTCTTC. It yields the protein CASSPKREFPEQFF. The chain has TRBV2 and TRBJ2-1, with TRBD2 identical over 8 bases. Germline trimming cut 5 bases from V and 9 bases from J; bases unmatched to any gene: 9. The germline CDR1 and CDR2 sequences are SNHLY and FYNNEI. CDR3 length: 14 amino acids. Combining the CDR3 with reference TRBV2 and TRBJ2-1 gives the whole variable domain EPEVTQTPSHQVTQMGQEVILRCVPISNHLYFYWYRQILGQKVEFLVSFYNNEISEKSEIFDDQFSVERPDGSNFTLKIRSTKLEDSAMYFCASSPKREFPEQFFGPGTRLTVL.

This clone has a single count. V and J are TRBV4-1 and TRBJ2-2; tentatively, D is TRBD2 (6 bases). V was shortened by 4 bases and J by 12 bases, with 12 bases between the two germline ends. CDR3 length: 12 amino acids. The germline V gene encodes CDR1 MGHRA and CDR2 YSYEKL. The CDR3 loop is CASSPRAGKLFF. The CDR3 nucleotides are TGCGCCAGCAGCCCCCGTGCGGGGAAGCTGTTTTTT.

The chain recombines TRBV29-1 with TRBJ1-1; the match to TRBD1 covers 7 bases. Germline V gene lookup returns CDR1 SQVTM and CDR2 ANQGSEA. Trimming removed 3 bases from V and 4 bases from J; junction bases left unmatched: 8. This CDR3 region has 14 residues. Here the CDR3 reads CSVEATGLGTEAFF. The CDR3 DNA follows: TGCAGCGTTGAGGCGACAGGGCTAGGCACTGAAGCTTTCTTT.

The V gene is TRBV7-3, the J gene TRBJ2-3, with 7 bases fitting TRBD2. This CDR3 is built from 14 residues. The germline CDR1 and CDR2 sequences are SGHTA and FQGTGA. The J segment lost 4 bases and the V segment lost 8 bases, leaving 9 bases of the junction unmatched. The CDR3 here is CASALGGSADTQYF. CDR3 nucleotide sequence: TGTGCCAGCGCCCTAGGCGGGAGCGCAGATACGCAGTATTTT.

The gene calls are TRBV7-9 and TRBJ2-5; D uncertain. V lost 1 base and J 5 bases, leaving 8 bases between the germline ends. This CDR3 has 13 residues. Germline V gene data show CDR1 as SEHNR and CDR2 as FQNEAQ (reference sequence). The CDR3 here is CASSLEASETQYF. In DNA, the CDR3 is TGTGCCAGCAGCTTAGAGGCCTCGGAGACCCAGTACTTC.

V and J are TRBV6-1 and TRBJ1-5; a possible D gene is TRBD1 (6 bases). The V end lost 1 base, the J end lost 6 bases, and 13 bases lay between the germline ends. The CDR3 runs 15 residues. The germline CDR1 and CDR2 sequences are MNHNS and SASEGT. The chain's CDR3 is CASSEGITGFQPQHF. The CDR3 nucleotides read TGTGCCAGCAGTGAAGGGATAACAGGGTTTCAGCCCCAGCATTTT.

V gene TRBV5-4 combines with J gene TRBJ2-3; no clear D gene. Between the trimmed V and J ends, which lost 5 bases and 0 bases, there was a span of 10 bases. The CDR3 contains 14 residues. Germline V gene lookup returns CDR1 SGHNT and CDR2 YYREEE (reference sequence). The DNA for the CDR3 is TGTGCCAGCAGTCCGGCAACTAGCACAGATACGCAGTATTTT. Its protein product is CASSPATSTDTQYF.

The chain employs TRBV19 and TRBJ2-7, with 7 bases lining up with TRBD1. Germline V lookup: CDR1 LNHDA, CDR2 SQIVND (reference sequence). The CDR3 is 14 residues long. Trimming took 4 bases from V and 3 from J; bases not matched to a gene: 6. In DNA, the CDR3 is TGTGCCAGTAGTACGACAGGGTCGGGCTACGAGCAGTACTTC. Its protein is CASSTTGSGYEQYF.

CDR3 in amino acids: CSARKFNEQFF. The CDR3, as DNA: TGCAGTGCTAGGAAGTTCAATGAGCAGTTCTTC. The genes are TRBV20-1 and TRBJ2-1; no clear D. CDR3 length: 11 amino acids. V lost 3 bases, J lost 6 bases, and 6 bases lay in between. Germline-derived CDR1 and CDR2 are DFQATT and SNEGSKA (reference sequence).

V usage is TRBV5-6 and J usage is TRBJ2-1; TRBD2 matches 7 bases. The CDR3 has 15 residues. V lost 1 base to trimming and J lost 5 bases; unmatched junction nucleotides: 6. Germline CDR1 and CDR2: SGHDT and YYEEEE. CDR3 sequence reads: CASSLRAGANNEQFF. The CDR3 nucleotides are TGTGCCAGCAGCTTGAGGGCGGGAGCCAACAATGAGCAGTTCTTC.

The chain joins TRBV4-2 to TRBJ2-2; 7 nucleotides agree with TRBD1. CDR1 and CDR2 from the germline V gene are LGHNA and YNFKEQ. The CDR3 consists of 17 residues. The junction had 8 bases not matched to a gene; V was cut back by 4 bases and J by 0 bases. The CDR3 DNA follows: TGTGCCAGCAGCCTCTGGACAGGTTTCGCGAACACCGGGGAGCTGTTTTTT. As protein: CASSLWTGFANTGELFF.

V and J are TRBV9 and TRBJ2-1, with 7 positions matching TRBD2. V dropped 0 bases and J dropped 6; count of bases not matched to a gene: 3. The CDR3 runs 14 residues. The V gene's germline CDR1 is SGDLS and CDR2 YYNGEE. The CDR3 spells CASSVEAGSNEQFF. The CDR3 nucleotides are TGTGCCAGCAGCGTAGAAGCGGGGAGCAATGAGCAGTTCTTC.

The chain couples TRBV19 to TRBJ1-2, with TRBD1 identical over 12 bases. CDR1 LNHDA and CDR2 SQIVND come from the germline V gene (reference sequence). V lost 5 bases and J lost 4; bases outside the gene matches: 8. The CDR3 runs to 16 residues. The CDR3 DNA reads TGTGCCAGTAGTGTCTCCGGGACAGGGGGCGGCTATGGCTACACCTTC. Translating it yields CASSVSGTGGGYGYTF.

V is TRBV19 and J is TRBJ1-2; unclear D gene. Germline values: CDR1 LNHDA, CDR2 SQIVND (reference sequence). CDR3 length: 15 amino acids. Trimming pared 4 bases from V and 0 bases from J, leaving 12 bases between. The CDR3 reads CASSKAGPSNYGYTF. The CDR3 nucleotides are TGTGCCAGTAGTAAAGCCGGGCCATCTAACTATGGCTACACCTTC.

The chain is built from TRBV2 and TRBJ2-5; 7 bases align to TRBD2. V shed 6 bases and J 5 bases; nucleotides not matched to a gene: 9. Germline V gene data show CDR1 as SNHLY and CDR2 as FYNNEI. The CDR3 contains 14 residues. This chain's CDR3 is CASSRLAGRETQYF. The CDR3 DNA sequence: TGTGCCAGCAGCCGACTAGCCGGCCGGGAGACCCAGTACTTC. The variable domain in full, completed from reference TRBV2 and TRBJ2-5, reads EPEVTQTPSHQVTQMGQEVILRCVPISNHLYFYWYRQILGQKVEFLVSFYNNEISEKSEIFDDQFSVERPDGSNFTLKIRSTKLEDSAMYFCASSRLAGRETQYFGPGTRLLVL.

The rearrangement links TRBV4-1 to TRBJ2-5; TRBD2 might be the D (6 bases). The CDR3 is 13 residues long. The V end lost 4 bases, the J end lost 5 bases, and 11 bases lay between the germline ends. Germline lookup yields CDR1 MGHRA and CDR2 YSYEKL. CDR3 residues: CASSLTSVETQYF. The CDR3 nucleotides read TGCGCCAGCAGCCTGACTAGTGTGGAGACCCAGTACTTC.